The sequence of this TCR beta chain was determined in a study of shared clonotypes between healthy human individuals. Study-wide points: Limited genetic and exposure-history diversity came from having few donors.

The CDR3 extends over 13 amino acids. CDR1 is SGHRS and CDR2 is YFSETQ in the germline V gene. Deletions cut 0 bases from V and 5 bases from J, with 8 bases between. Deep was the level used in running the assay. Per the study methods: Filtering of immunoSEQ junctional sequences could not match full-length read filtering. Assay: immunoSEQ multiplex PCR; the TCRdb copy retains only in-frame clones and omits some. The V and J calls and clone size are taken from that table; D and trimming were inferred from the DNA. This table has roughly 510,000 clones, roughly 85% appearing once. About this clone itself: Its specificity is not known. At the DNA level, this CDR3 is encoded by other sequences in the same sample as well.

The study used approximately 92 million PBMCs per unsorted sample for genomic DNA. Sequencing was performed on PBMCs. The rearrangement joins TRBV5-1 to TRBJ2-5; D call uncertain. The sequence came from a woman between 40 and 50 years old in good health. Some clones in this sample may be carry-over from other donors' samples. CDR3: CASSLALGETQYF. CDR3 bases: TGCGCCAGCAGCTTGGCCTTGGGTGAGACCCAGTACTTC.